Following are 5 T cell receptor beta chains from one sample sequenced in a study of a mutant IDH1 vaccine in newly diagnosed glioma. What these receptors recognize is not known. Method: immunoSEQ multiplex PCR; TCRdb's copy keeps in-frame clones and lacks some. Of around 57,000 clones listed, around nine tenths are singletons. Sample time point: week 11, during vaccination. Every vaccination contained 300 ug of the mutant IDH1 20-mer peptide and was paired with topical imiquimod. This specimen consisted of PBMCs, obtained from a glioma patient whose treatment included an IDH1 peptide vaccine. All receptors come from a man aged 40-55 years with glioma.

The chain employs TRBV19 and TRBJ2-3; TRBD2 agrees at 7 bases. The length of the CDR3 is 17 residues. CDR1 and CDR2 (germline): LNHDA, SQIVND (reference sequence). V was pared by 3 bases and J by 2 bases, with 11 bases of the junction left unmatched. Here the CDR3 reads CASSMTGEGLYTDTQYF. CDR3 DNA: TGTGCCAGTAGTATGACGGGGGAGGGACTTTACACAGATACGCAGTATTTT.

This clone came up a few times. The V call is TRBV12-1, the J call TRBJ2-7; the listed D gene, TRBD1, was not tested against the DNA. TRBV12-1 has pseudogene status. The CDR3 covers 15 residues. The CDR3 nucleotides read TGTGCCAGCAGCTCTGACAGGCACCCGTCCTACGAGCAGTACTTC. It translates to CASSSDRHPSYEQYF.

The chain combines TRBV7-3 with TRBJ2-5, with D unresolved. Germline CDR1 reads SGHTA; CDR2 reads FQGTGA. CDR3 length: 15 residues. Trimming left V 3 bases short and J 1 base short, with 12 bases between. The CDR3 loop reads CASSFAQGPQETQYF. The CDR3 DNA sequence: TGTGCCAGCAGCTTTGCCCAAGGACCCCAAGAGACCCAGTACTTC.

This chain links TRBV4-2 with TRBJ1-4, with 7 nucleotides matching TRBD1. Germline trimming cut 0 bases from V and 6 bases from J; bases unmatched to any gene: 4. Germline-derived CDR1 and CDR2 are LGHNA and YNFKEQ. The length of the CDR3 is 15 residues. CDR3 amino acids: CASSQDGGGYEKLFF. CDR3 nucleotides: TGTGCCAGCAGCCAAGATGGAGGGGGCTATGAAAAACTGTTTTTT.

The chain employs TRBV4-1 and TRBJ1-3; D perhaps matches TRBD1 (5 bases). Deletions cut 4 bases from V and 0 bases from J, with 13 bases between. CDR3 length equals 16 residues. Germline lookup yields CDR1 MGHRA and CDR2 YSYEKL. The CDR3 spells CASSLTTVNSGNTIYF. CDR3 coding DNA: TGCGCCAGCAGCCTGACGACAGTAAACTCTGGAAACACCATATATTTT.